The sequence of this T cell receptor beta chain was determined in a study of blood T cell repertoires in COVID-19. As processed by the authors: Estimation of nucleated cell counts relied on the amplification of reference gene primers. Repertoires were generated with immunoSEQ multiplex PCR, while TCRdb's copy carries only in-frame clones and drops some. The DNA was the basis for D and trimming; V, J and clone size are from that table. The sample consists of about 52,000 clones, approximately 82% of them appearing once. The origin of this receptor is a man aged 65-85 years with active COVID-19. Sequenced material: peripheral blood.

CDR3 in amino acids: CASSPGQGSNIQYF. The DNA for the CDR3 is TGTGCCAGCAGCCCGGGACAGGGGTCGAACATTCAGTACTTC. The V and J genes are TRBV7-2 and TRBJ2-4; 10 bases are a match to TRBD1. This CDR3 has 14 amino acids. Germline-derived CDR1 and CDR2 are SGHTA and FQGNSA. J lost 7 bases, V lost 5 bases, and 5 bases had no gene match.